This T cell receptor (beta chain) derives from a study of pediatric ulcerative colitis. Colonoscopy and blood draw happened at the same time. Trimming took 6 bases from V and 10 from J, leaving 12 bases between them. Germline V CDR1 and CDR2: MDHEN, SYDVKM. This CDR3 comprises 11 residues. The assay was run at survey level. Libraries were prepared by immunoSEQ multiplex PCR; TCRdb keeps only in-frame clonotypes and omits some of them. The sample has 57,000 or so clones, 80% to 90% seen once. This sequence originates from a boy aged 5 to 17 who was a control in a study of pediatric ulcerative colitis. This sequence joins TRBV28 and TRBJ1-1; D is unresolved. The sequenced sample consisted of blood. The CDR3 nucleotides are TGTGCCAGCAGCAATGACCGTGGAGCTTTCTTT. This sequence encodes CASSNDRGAFF.